Following are 12 T cell receptor beta chains from one sample sequenced in a study of blood T cell repertoires in COVID-19. Only in-frame clones appear in the TCRdb table, and some are missing; sequencing was by immunoSEQ multiplex PCR. The profile shows 150,000 to 200,000 clones, 88% of them singletons. Input material: PBMCs or T cells enriched from blood (not recorded which). The receptors come from a woman under 30 who had recovered from COVID-19.

Details on this clone: Different DNA sequences within this sample yield the same CDR3. This chain joins TRBV18 and TRBJ2-5, with D possibly matching TRBD1 (6 bases). This CDR3 is 15 amino acids long. V was cut by 3 bases and J by 2 bases, with 13 bases left in between. The germline V gene encodes CDR1 KGHSH and CDR2 LQKENI. The CDR3 sequence is CASSPLRTEQETQYF. For the CDR3, the DNA is TGTGCCAGCTCACCCCTGAGGACAGAACAAGAGACCCAGTACTTC.

The chain is built from TRBV2 and TRBJ2-7; TRBD1 agrees at 9 bases. The V gene's germline CDR1 is SNHLY and CDR2 FYNNEI. The CDR3 runs 14 residues. V was clipped by 4 bases and J by 6 bases; unmatched bases: 7. In nucleotides, the CDR3 is TGTGCCAGCAGTGTCGGGGACAGGGTTAGCGAGCAGTACTTC. Encoded protein: CASSVGDRVSEQYF. The full variable domain, rest sourced from reference TRBV2 and TRBJ2-7, is EPEVTQTPSHQVTQMGQEVILRCVPISNHLYFYWYRQILGQKVEFLVSFYNNEISEKSEIFDDQFSVERPDGSNFTLKIRSTKLEDSAMYFCASSVGDRVSEQYFGPGTRLTVT.

This rearrangement joins TRBV28 to TRBJ1-6; D unresolved. The germline CDR1 and CDR2 sequences are MDHEN and SYDVKM. The CDR3 has 15 residues. CDR3 DNA: TGTGCTATCCTTCCCCGTAGCTCCTATAATTCACCCCTCCACTTT. Amino acids: CAILPRSSYNSPLHF.

The chain carries TRBV28 and TRBJ1-2; 7 bases agree with TRBD1. V lost 5 bases, J lost 7 bases, and 7 bases stayed unmatched. The CDR3 loop spans 13 amino acids. From germline, CDR1 is MDHEN and CDR2 SYDVKM. The CDR3 sequence: CASSPGQTFGYTF. CDR3 sequence (DNA): TGTGCCAGCAGTCCGGGACAGACATTTGGCTACACCTTC.

In its sample, this clone was seen once. The chain couples TRBV7-2 to TRBJ1-1; unclear D gene. The CDR3 runs 13 residues. V was shortened by 7 bases and J by 3 bases, with 12 bases between the two germline ends. CDR1 SGHTA and CDR2 FQGNSA come from the germline V gene. The CDR3 nucleotides read TGTGCCAGCACCTCACCCCCGGACACTGAAGCTTTCTTT. Translated, it gives CASTSPPDTEAFF.

The CDR3 DNA sequence: TGCGCCAGCAGCCTTTCCGGGGGTAGCGGGGGTTCAGATACGCAGTATTTT. It yields the protein CASSLSGGSGGSDTQYF. The genes are TRBV4-1 and TRBJ2-3, with 9 bases aligning to TRBD2. Unmatched junction bases numbered 12, after V lost 4 bases and J lost 4 bases. Germline V gene data show CDR1 as MGHRA and CDR2 as YSYEKL. CDR3 length: 17 residues.

The V gene is TRBV7-9, the J gene TRBJ2-3, with 8 nucleotides matching TRBD2. Germline V lookup: CDR1 SEHNR, CDR2 FQNEAQ (reference sequence). The CDR3 covers 16 residues. With V trimmed by 5 bases and J by 5 bases, 12 bases remained unmatched. CDR3 amino acids: CASSPQAGTREDTQYF. The DNA of the CDR3 is TGTGCCAGCAGCCCCCAAGCCGGGACTAGAGAAGATACGCAGTATTTT.

This chain joins TRBV27 and TRBJ2-7; TRBD1 is a possible D gene (5 bases). The CDR3 is 15 amino acids. Germline V CDR1 and CDR2: MNHEY, SMNVEV (reference sequence). V lost 0 bases and J 3 bases, leaving 12 bases between the germline ends. The CDR3 region has the DNA TGTGCCAGCAGTTTATCGCCAGGGATGGGCTACGAGCAGTACTTC. Protein: CASSLSPGMGYEQYF.

The rearrangement links TRBV29-1 to TRBJ1-6, with a tentative D call TRBD1 (6 bases). Germline CDR1 is SQVTM and CDR2 is ANQGSEA. CDR3 length: 13 residues. Trimming removed 6 bases at V and 7 bases at J, with 13 bases between. In nucleotides, the CDR3 is TGCAGCGTCCTACAGGGTGGGAATTCACCCCTCCACTTT. As protein: CSVLQGGNSPLHF.

The rearrangement links TRBV30 to TRBJ2-7, with D maybe TRBD2 (6 bases). The CDR3 has 14 amino acids. Germline CDR1 reads GTSNPN; CDR2 reads SVGIG (reference sequence). Between the trimmed V and J ends, which lost 3 bases and 0 bases, there was a span of 12 bases. The CDR3 spells CAWSRDSNSYEQYF. CDR3 sequence (DNA): TGTGCCTGGAGCCGGGACTCCAACTCCTACGAGCAGTACTTC.

The CDR3 loop is CASSPGLVGPREQYF. The CDR3 DNA is TGTGCCAGCAGCCCGGGACTAGTGGGTCCTCGCGAGCAGTACTTC. The chain employs TRBV5-6 and TRBJ2-7, with 8 bases that match TRBD2. CDR1 and CDR2 from the germline V gene are SGHDT and YYEEEE. The CDR3 covers 15 residues. The V gene end was trimmed by 4 bases and the J gene end by 6 bases; junction bases not matched to a gene: 12.

The CDR3 reads CASSVASTQGNPDTQYF. CDR3 DNA sequence: TGTGCCAGCAGCGTAGCTTCAACACAGGGTAATCCAGATACGCAGTATTTT. The chain combines TRBV9 with TRBJ2-3; possible D gene TRBD1, 6 bases. This CDR3 has 17 residues. Germline values: CDR1 SGDLS, CDR2 YYNGEE. V was clipped by 0 bases and J by 4 bases, with 18 bases between them.